This T cell receptor (beta chain) was sequenced for a study of blood T cell repertoires in COVID-19. About the research overall: The origin of the acute and convalescent COVID-19 samples was the United States, Italy and Spain. The cDNA or gDNA used as material had been derived from T cells, B-cell-depleted T cells, or PBMCs.

Study processing details: Amplification of reference gene primers was used by the study to estimate nucleated cell counts. Clones were sequenced by immunoSEQ multiplex PCR, and TCRdb holds only the in-frame ones, with some missing. The V and J calls and the clone size are those of that table, but D and trimming were determined from the DNA. The sample consists of about 140,000 clones, around 89% of them appearing once. The V gene's germline CDR1 is MDHEN and CDR2 SYDVKM. V trimming: 5 bases; J trimming: 4 bases; junction bases outside the gene matches: 3. This CDR3 region has 14 residues. Sequenced: peripheral blood. This receptor was obtained from a woman aged 55 to 70 with active COVID-19. The chain carries TRBV28 and TRBJ2-2, with 8 positions matching TRBD1. The CDR3: CASSGTGGTGELFF. In DNA, the CDR3 is TGTGCCAGCAGTGGGACAGGAGGCACCGGGGAGCTGTTTTTT.